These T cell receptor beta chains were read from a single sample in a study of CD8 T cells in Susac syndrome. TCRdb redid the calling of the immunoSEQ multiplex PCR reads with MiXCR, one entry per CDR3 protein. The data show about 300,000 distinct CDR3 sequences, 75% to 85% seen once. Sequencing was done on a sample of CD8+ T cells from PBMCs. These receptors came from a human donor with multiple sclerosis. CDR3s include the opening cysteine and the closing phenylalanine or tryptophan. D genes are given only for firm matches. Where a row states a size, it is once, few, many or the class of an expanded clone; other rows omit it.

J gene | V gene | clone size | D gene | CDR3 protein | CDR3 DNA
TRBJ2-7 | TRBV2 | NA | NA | CASSEKASYEQYF | TGTGCCAGCAGTGAAAAGGCTTCCTACGAGCAGTACTTC
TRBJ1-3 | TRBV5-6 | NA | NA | CASSQPLSGNTIYF | TGTGCCAGCAGCCAGCCGCTCTCTGGAAACACCATATATTTT
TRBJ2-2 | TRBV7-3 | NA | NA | CASSRSREKDTGELFF | TGTGCCAGCAGCCGTTCTCGGGAGAAGGACACCGGGGAGCTGTTTTTT
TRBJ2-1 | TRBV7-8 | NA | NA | CASSLANGPNNEQFF | TGTGCCAGCAGCTTAGCGAACGGGCCCAACAATGAGCAGTTCTTC
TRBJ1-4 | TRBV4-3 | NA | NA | CASSQRGAWEKLFF | TGCGCCAGCAGCCAACGGGGGGCCTGGGAAAAACTGTTTTTT
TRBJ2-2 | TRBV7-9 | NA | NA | CASSDHRDGTGELFF | TGTGCCAGCAGCGACCACAGGGATGGCACCGGGGAGCTGTTTTTT
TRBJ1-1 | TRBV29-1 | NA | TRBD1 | CSVAPGGRSGTEAFF | TGCAGCGTTGCGCCAGGGGGCAGGTCGGGGACTGAAGCTTTCTTT
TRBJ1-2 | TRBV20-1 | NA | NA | CSAGGRRGGYGYTF | TGCAGTGCTGGGGGTAGGAGGGGCGGCTATGGCTACACCTTC
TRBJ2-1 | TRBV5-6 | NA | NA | CASRYTNNEQFF | TGTGCCAGCAGGTATACAAACAATGAGCAGTTCTTC
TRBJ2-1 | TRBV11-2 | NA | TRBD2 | CASSLGSGRDNEQFF | TGTGCCAGCAGCCTCGGCAGCGGGAGGGACAATGAGCAGTTCTTC
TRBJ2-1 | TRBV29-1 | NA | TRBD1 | CSGDRGRNEQFF | TGCAGCGGGGACAGGGGGCGCAATGAGCAGTTCTTC
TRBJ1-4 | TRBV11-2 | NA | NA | CASSLDNGGGSEKLFF | TGTGCCAGCAGCTTAGATAACGGAGGCGGTAGTGAAAAACTGTTTTTT
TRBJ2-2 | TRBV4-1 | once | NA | CASRWGVATEGGELFF | TGCGCCAGCAGGTGGGGGGTAGCGACCGAGGGAGGGGAGCTGTTTTTT
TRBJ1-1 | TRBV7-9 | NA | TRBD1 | CASSLARQGPNTEAFF | TGTGCCAGCAGCTTAGCCAGACAGGGGCCGAACACTGAAGCTTTCTTT
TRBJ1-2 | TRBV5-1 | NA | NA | CASSLGTVYGYTF | TGCGCCAGCAGCTTGGGGACGGTCTATGGCTACACCTTC
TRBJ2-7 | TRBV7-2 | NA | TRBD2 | CASSPYPIAGGRHYEQYF | TGTGCCAGCAGCCCATATCCTATAGCGGGAGGGCGCCACTACGAGCAGTACTTC
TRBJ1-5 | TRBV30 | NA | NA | CAWSAGYSNQPQHF | TGTGCCTGGAGTGCAGGGTATAGCAATCAGCCCCAGCATTTT
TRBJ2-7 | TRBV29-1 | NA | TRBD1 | CSAARQGEQYF | TGCAGCGCTGCTCGACAGGGCGAGCAGTACTTC
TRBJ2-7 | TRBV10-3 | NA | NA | CAISVRATNSYEQYF | TGTGCCATCAGTGTCAGGGCTACTAACTCCTACGAGCAGTACTTC
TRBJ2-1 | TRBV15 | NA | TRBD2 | CATSPTSGRAGEQFF | TGTGCCACCAGCCCGACTAGCGGGAGGGCCGGGGAGCAGTTCTTC
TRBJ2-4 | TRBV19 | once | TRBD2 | CASSLLWVAGEEDIQYF | TGTGCCAGTAGCTTATTATGGGTAGCGGGAGAGGAGGACATTCAGTACTTC
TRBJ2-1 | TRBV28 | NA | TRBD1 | CASSINRGFGKGSGNEQFF | TGTGCCAGCAGTATCAACAGGGGTTTCGGGAAGGGGAGTGGGAATGAGCAGTTCTTC
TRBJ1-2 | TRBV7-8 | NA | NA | CASSLFRESNYGYTF | TGTGCCAGCAGCTTATTTAGGGAGTCTAACTATGGCTACACCTTC
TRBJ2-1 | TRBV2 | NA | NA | CASRPWEAREQFF | TGTGCCAGCAGGCCTTGGGAGGCGCGCGAGCAGTTCTTC